This passage covers 25 T cell receptor beta chains from one sample sequenced in a study of T cell responses to AZD1222 COVID-19 vaccine. The assay was immunoSEQ multiplex PCR, and TCRdb's table has in-frame clones only and misses some. The data hold 150,000 to 200,000 clones, with over 80% observed a single time. This sample comprised peripheral blood, obtained on day 0 of MenACWY control vaccination. The receptors stem from an adult in good health.

This clone showed up just once. The gene calls are TRBV3-1 (or the pseudogene TRBV3-2) and TRBJ2-7; the D gene is possibly TRBD2 (7 bases). This CDR3 is 17 amino acids long. Germline V gene sequence: CDR1 LGHDT, CDR2 YNNKEL (reference sequence). Trimming removed 3 bases at V and 4 bases at J, with 22 bases between. The CDR3 nucleotides are TGTGCCAGCAGCCATTTCCCCGTGACTAGGGGGGGTTACGAGCAGTACTTC. Its protein product is CASSHFPVTRGGYEQYF.

The CDR3, as DNA: TGTGCCAGCAGTTCCCACGTAGGGGGGACTGAAGCTTTCTTT. Residues: CASSSHVGGTEAFF. The chain employs TRBV7-2 and TRBJ1-1; a weak D match, TRBD1 (6 bases). The germline V gene encodes CDR1 SGHTA and CDR2 FQGNSA. Between the trimmed V and J ends, which lost 6 bases and 5 bases, there was a span of 16 bases. The CDR3 covers 14 residues.

This chain links TRBV30 with TRBJ1-6, with a tentative D call TRBD1 (6 bases). The CDR3 loop spans 13 amino acids. CDR1 and CDR2 from the germline V gene are GTSNPN and SVGIG (reference sequence). Trimming stripped 3 bases from V and 7 bases from J, with 10 bases between. The CDR3 spells CAWSGQLNSPLHF. The CDR3 DNA reads as TGTGCCTGGAGCGGACAGCTGAATTCACCCCTCCACTTT.

The rearrangement uses TRBV4-2 and TRBJ1-6, with D tentatively TRBD1 (5 bases). The germline V gene has CDR1 LGHNA and CDR2 YNFKEQ. The V and J ends lost 0 bases and 8 bases respectively, with 14 bases between them. The CDR3 has 16 amino acids. The DNA for the CDR3 is TGTGCCAGCAGCCAAGAGCAGGGACTGATTGATTCACCCCTCCACTTT. It translates to CASSQEQGLIDSPLHF.

This clone appeared once. This rearrangement joins TRBV18 to TRBJ2-7, with D maybe TRBD2 (7 bases). CDR1 is KGHSH and CDR2 is LQKENI in the germline V gene. Trimming took off 6 bases at V and 6 bases at J, with 15 bases between the two ends. The CDR3 consists of 13 residues. CDR3 region: CASSPWGGGEQYF. The DNA for the CDR3 is TGTGCCAGCTCCCCCTGGGGGGGCGGCGAGCAGTACTTC.

The chain has TRBV19 and TRBJ1-5; unclear D gene. Germline values: CDR1 LNHDA, CDR2 SQIVND (reference sequence). The V gene lost 3 bases and the J gene lost 4 bases, with 16 bases spanning the gap. CDR3 length: 16 amino acids. Written as DNA, the CDR3 is TGTGCCAGTAGTATCCGAAACTGGGAAGGGAATCAGCCCCAGCATTTT. Translation: CASSIRNWEGNQPQHF.

The chain employs TRBV11-2 and TRBJ2-7, with 8 bases fitting TRBD1. Losses at the gene ends were 5 bases for V and 3 bases for J; bases not matched to a gene: 6. Germline V CDR1 and CDR2: SGHAT, FQNNGV. The CDR3 is 14 amino acids. CDR3 bases: TGTGCCAGCAGCAAGGACAGGGAGTACTACGAGCAGTACTTC. As protein: CASSKDREYYEQYF.

The CDR3 protein is CASSYRGTGVTEAFF. The CDR3 DNA sequence: TGTGCCAGCAGTTATCGCGGGACAGGGGTCACTGAAGCTTTCTTT. The genes are TRBV6-5 and TRBJ1-1; 10 nucleotides line up with TRBD1. Germline V gene sequence: CDR1 MNHEY, CDR2 SVGAGI. The CDR3 consists of 15 residues. After removal of 3 bases from V and 4 bases from J, the junction contained 5 bases not matched to a gene.

This chain connects TRBV19 to TRBJ1-1; D perhaps matches TRBD1 (6 bases). Between the trimmed V and J ends, which lost 1 base and 5 bases, there was a span of 11 bases. CDR1 is LNHDA, CDR2 SQIVND, per germline (reference sequence). The CDR3 totals 14 residues. The CDR3 loop reads CASSIGGGRTEAFF. CDR3 in DNA: TGTGCCAGTAGTATAGGGGGGGGGCGAACTGAAGCTTTCTTT. Together with reference TRBV19 and TRBJ1-1, the CDR3 gives the full variable domain: DGGITQSPKYLFRKEGQNVTLSCEQNLNHDAMYWYRQDPGQGLRLIYYSQIVNDFQKGDIAEGYSVSREKKESFPLTVTSAQKNPTAFYLCASSIGGGRTEAFFGQGTRLTVV.

This rearrangement joins TRBV21-1 to TRBJ2-7; the table's D call TRBD1 went unverified against the DNA. TRBV21-1 is shown as a pseudogene. The CDR3 spans 13 residues. This CDR3 is CASSSNRGGEQYF. The CDR3 nucleotides are TGTGCCAGCAGCAGTAACAGGGGCGGCGAGCAGTACTTC.

This chain uses TRBV6-1 with TRBJ2-7; TRBD2 matches 7 bases. Per the germline V gene, CDR1 is MNHNS and CDR2 is SASEGT. V lost 4 bases to trimming and J lost 2 bases; unmatched junction nucleotides: 11. CDR3 size: 16 residues. The CDR3 spells CASSGASGYLTYEQYF. The CDR3 DNA is TGTGCCAGCAGTGGGGCTAGCGGATACCTCACCTACGAGCAGTACTTC.

The chain is built from TRBV6-5 and TRBJ2-3; D possibly corresponds to TRBD1 (5 bases). This CDR3 is built from 13 residues. Germline CDR1 MNHEY, CDR2 SVGAGI. The V and J ends lost 8 bases and 0 bases respectively, with 9 bases between them. CDR3 residues: CASGHPSTDTQYF. CDR3 DNA sequence: TGTGCCAGCGGACATCCTAGCACAGATACGCAGTATTTT.

The J gene is TRBJ1-5, the V gene TRBV15; D gene uncertain. Germline V lookup: CDR1 LNHNV, CDR2 YYDKDF (reference sequence). The CDR3 extends over 13 amino acids. Deletions cut 0 bases from V and 5 bases from J, with 5 bases between. CDR3 sequence: CATSREVYQPQHF. As DNA, the CDR3 is TGTGCCACCAGCAGAGAAGTCTATCAGCCCCAGCATTTT.

The chain combines TRBV3-1 (or the pseudogene TRBV3-2) with TRBJ2-3; weak D call: TRBD1 (5 bases). The CDR3 contains 14 residues. Trimming left V 0 bases short and J 5 bases short, with 9 bases between. Germline assignment: CDR1 LGHDT and CDR2 YNNKEL (reference sequence). The CDR3 coding sequence is TGTGCCAGCAGCCAAGATCGACAGAGAGATACGCAGTATTTT. It translates to CASSQDRQRDTQYF.

The gene calls are TRBV6-2 or TRBV6-3 and TRBJ2-7; 8 bases align to TRBD1. The CDR3 has 16 amino acids. Unmatched junction bases numbered 4, after V lost 0 bases and J lost 0 bases. Looked up from germline, CDR1 is MNHEY and CDR2 is SVGEGT. The CDR3 DNA follows: TGTGCCAGCAGTTACTCGAGGGGACAGGTCTCCTACGAGCAGTACTTC. It translates to CASSYSRGQVSYEQYF.

The chain has TRBV27 and TRBJ2-7; TRBD1 aligns across 10 bases. The CDR3 loop spans 15 amino acids. Trimming took 5 bases from V and 5 from J; bases not matched to a gene: 9. Germline loops: CDR1 MNHEY, CDR2 SMNVEV (reference sequence). CDR3 nucleotide sequence: TGTGCCAGCAGTCTCCCCCCGGGACAGGGGCACGAGCAGTACTTC. It codes for CASSLPPGQGHEQYF.

This chain connects TRBV14 to TRBJ1-6, with D possibly matching TRBD1 (6 bases). The length of the CDR3 is 14 residues. V lost 4 bases, J lost 10 bases, and 14 bases lay in between. Germline CDR1 SGHDN, CDR2 FVKESK. CDR3: CASSPKGGGSPLHF. CDR3 bases: TGTGCCAGCAGCCCCAAGGGGGGTGGCTCACCCCTCCACTTT. Filled out from reference TRBV14 and TRBJ1-6, the complete variable domain reads EAGVTQFPSHSVIEKGQTVTLRCDPISGHDNLYWYRRVMGKEIKFLLHFVKESKQDESGMPNNRFLAERTGGTYSTLKVQPAELEDSGVYFCASSPKGGGSPLHFGNGTRLTVT.

The V gene is TRBV9, the J gene TRBJ2-6; no reliable D call. Between the trimmed V and J ends, which lost 4 bases and 4 bases, there was a span of 15 bases. Per the germline V gene, CDR1 is SGDLS and CDR2 is YYNGEE. CDR3 length: 16 residues. The CDR3 bases are TGTGCCAGCAGCTCTACCTCGGGTTCCGGGGCCAACGTCCTGACTTTC. It encodes CASSSTSGSGANVLTF.

V and J are TRBV9 and TRBJ2-1; 15 positions match TRBD2. This CDR3 spans 18 amino acids. V trimming: 4 bases; J trimming: 3 bases; junction bases outside the gene matches: 8. The germline V gene encodes CDR1 SGDLS and CDR2 YYNGEE. This CDR3 is CASSPGLAGGGGYNEQFF. The CDR3 DNA follows: TGTGCCAGCAGCCCGGGACTAGCGGGAGGTGGAGGCTACAATGAGCAGTTCTTC.

The chain employs TRBV19 and TRBJ2-2, with 7 positions matching TRBD2. V gave up 1 base and J gave up 5 bases; unmatched junction bases: 7. CDR1 and CDR2 (germline): LNHDA, SQIVND (reference sequence). The CDR3 has 16 amino acids. In nucleotides, the CDR3 is TGTGCCAGTAGTATAGTTGGCGGGAGTGGTACCGGGGAGCTGTTTTTT. Translation gives CASSIVGGSGTGELFF. Based on the CDR3 plus reference TRBV19 and TRBJ2-2, the full variable domain is DGGITQSPKYLFRKEGQNVTLSCEQNLNHDAMYWYRQDPGQGLRLIYYSQIVNDFQKGDIAEGYSVSREKKESFPLTVTSAQKNPTAFYLCASSIVGGSGTGELFFGEGSRLTVL.

The chain uses TRBV5-1 and TRBJ2-7; 15 nucleotides agree with TRBD2. Germline loops: CDR1 SGHRS, CDR2 YFSETQ. CDR3 length: 16 residues. The J segment lost 3 bases and the V segment lost 2 bases, leaving 3 bases of the junction unmatched. The CDR3 region is CASSFGLAGGIYEQYF. The CDR3 nucleotides read TGCGCCAGCAGCTTCGGACTAGCGGGAGGGATCTACGAGCAGTACTTC.

The CDR3, as DNA: TGTGCCAGCAGTTATTTGGGACAGGGGACCTACGAGCAGTACTTC. Protein: CASSYLGQGTYEQYF. The chain joins TRBV6-2 or TRBV6-3 to TRBJ2-7, with 10 bases that match TRBD1. J lost 2 bases, V lost 3 bases, and 4 bases had no gene match. Per the germline V gene, CDR1 is MNHEY and CDR2 is SVGEGT. There are 15 residues in the CDR3.

CDR3 sequence: CASSFPGGSPYEQYF. The DNA of the CDR3 is TGTGCCAGCAGCTTCCCAGGGGGTAGCCCCTACGAGCAGTACTTC. The genes are TRBV5-5 and TRBJ2-7; 7 bases are a match to TRBD1. This CDR3 has 15 amino acids. Germline CDR1 reads SGHKS; CDR2 reads YYEKEE (reference sequence). With 2 bases clipped from V and 2 bases from J, the junction kept 7 bases outside the gene matches.

V and J are TRBV6-5 and TRBJ1-1, with TRBD1 as a possible D gene (5 bases). The CDR3 is 13 residues long. In germline, CDR1 is MNHEY, CDR2 SVGAGI. V was pared by 0 bases and J by 4 bases, with 6 bases between. The CDR3 region has the DNA TGTGCCAGCAGTTACTCGGGGGGCACTGAAGCTTTCTTT. It is translated as CASSYSGGTEAFF.

This clone was counted once. The chain employs TRBV5-1 and TRBJ2-7; the D gene could be TRBD1 or TRBD2 (5 bases each). With 5 bases removed from V and 5 bases from J, the gap between germline ends came to 14 bases. The CDR3 has 13 residues. Germline-derived CDR1 and CDR2 are SGHRS and YFSETQ. DNA of the CDR3: TGCGCCAGCAGTCCGGGGCACACAGACGAGCAGTACTTC. It is translated as CASSPGHTDEQYF. The whole variable domain, remainder taken from reference TRBV5-1 and TRBJ2-7, is KAGVTQTPRYLIKTRGQQVTLSCSPISGHRSVSWYQQTPGQGLQFLFEYFSETQRNKGNFPGRFSGRQFSNSRSEMNVSTLELGDSALYLCASSPGHTDEQYFGPGTRLTVT.